The rows below give T cell receptor beta chains drawn from one sample of a study of blood T cell repertoires in COVID-19. TCRdb's copy holds only in-frame clones and misses some; the assay was immunoSEQ multiplex PCR. The sample records 55,000 to 90,000 clones, roughly nine tenths being singletons. The sequencing input was peripheral blood. The receptors come from a man between 65 and 85 years old with active COVID-19. Both conserved end residues are trimmed from each CDR3. Clone size is stated in some rows and not others, as once, few, many or a class when expanded.

v_call	j_call	clone_size	cdr3_aa
TRBV7-8	TRBJ2-5	.	ASSLGAAGTQY
TRBV19	TRBJ2-1	.	ASSPRGSGSYEQF
TRBV11-3	TRBJ2-5	.	ASSLGQIETQY
TRBV4-3	TRBJ1-4	.	ASSQDFGGLKLF
TRBV9	TRBJ2-5	once	ASSPATGGTQY
TRBV7-9	TRBJ2-7	.	ASSPQGQFHEQY
TRBV28	TRBJ2-7	.	ASRGQGSNYEQY
TRBV27	TRBJ1-2	.	ASSLGGQGANYGYT
TRBV27	TRBJ2-3	.	ASSRGVGGPNTDTQY
TRBV28	TRBJ1-2	.	ASRRTGVAYGYT
TRBV6-6	TRBJ1-4	.	ASSYGQEANEKLF
TRBV4-2	TRBJ2-2	.	ASSPPGALAGGPRAGELF
TRBV2	TRBJ2-1	.	ASSDAGGWEQF
TRBV10-1	TRBJ2-1	.	ASSEWTSNYNEQF
TRBV6-6	TRBJ2-7	.	ASSGPGDHEQY
TRBV7-9	TRBJ2-1	.	ASSPLPWRAHNEQF
TRBV28	TRBJ1-3	.	ASRGGWGNTIY
TRBV28	TRBJ2-5	once	ASTPRWEETQY
TRBV30	TRBJ2-4	.	AWSPIAGSIQY
TRBV7-2	TRBJ2-7	.	ASSLAPRGRAVGQASYEQY
TRBV3-1/TRBV3-2	TRBJ2-5	.	ASSRLREGDKETQY
TRBV9	TRBJ1-1	.	ASSRRQDLGITEAF
TRBV7-2	TRBJ1-1	.	ASSPQTGANTEAF
TRBV7-2	TRBJ2-7	.	ASSLRGFPINEQY
TRBV9	TRBJ1-2	.	ASNGRGYGYT
TRBV19	TRBJ1-1	.	ASSMSFLRVRGTEAF
TRBV21-1	TRBJ2-5	.	ASSNCGTGLAQTQY
TRBV9	TRBJ2-6	.	ATGDSLGPGANVLT
TRBV6-5	TRBJ2-5	once	ASSYSTGGRETQY
TRBV6-6	TRBJ2-2	.	ASSSRDYTGELF
TRBV7-2	TRBJ1-2	.	ASSPATGGDYGYT
TRBV7-9	TRBJ2-2	.	ASRNRLPGGELF
TRBV11-2	TRBJ2-3	.	ASSSQGLAPRADTQY
TRBV5-1	TRBJ2-1	.	ASSTRGGLGNEQF